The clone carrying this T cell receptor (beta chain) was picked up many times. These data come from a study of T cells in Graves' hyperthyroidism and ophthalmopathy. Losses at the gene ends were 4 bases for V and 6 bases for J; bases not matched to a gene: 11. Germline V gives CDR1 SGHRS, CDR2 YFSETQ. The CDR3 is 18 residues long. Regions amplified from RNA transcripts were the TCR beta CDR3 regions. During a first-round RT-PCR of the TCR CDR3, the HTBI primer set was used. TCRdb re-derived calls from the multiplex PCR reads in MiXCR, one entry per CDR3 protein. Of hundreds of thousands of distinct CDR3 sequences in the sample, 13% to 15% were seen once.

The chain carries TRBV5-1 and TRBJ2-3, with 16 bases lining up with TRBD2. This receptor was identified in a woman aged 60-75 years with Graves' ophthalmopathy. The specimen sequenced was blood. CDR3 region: CASSPGLAGGPAVDTQYF. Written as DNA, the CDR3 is TGCGCCAGCAGCCCGGGACTAGCGGGAGGGCCAGCCGTTGATACGCAGTATTTT.